What follows are 20 T cell receptor beta chains derived from one specimen sequenced in a study of T cells in women clearing cervical HPV infection. TCRdb keeps only in-frame clones here, not all; method: immunoSEQ multiplex PCR. This sample's table reports 20,000 to 25,000 clones. Sequencing was performed on blood buffy coat. These receptors all come from a woman between 18 and 70 years old with a cervical HPV16 infection that either progressed to CIN3+ or cleared (not recorded which).

Points on this clone: The read ends 3 residues early relative to the CDR3; the germline J gene fills the gap. The chain has TRBV5-1 and TRBJ1-2; TRBD1 aligns across 9 bases. The germline gives CDR1 SGHRS, CDR2 YFSETQ. The CDR3 extends over 15 amino acids. The CDR3 bases that were read are TGCGCCAGCAGCTATCCGGGACAGGGAACAGATACC. Translating it yields CASSYPGQGTDT. The whole CDR3 region reads CASSYPGQGTDTYTF.

Of note for this clone: The DNA ends 3 residues before the CDR3 does, and the rest of the CDR3 is filled in from the germline J gene. The chain uses TRBV13 and TRBJ1-2; 9 bases agree with TRBD1. CDR1 and CDR2 (germline): PRHDT, FYEKMQ (reference sequence). The V and J ends lost 5 bases and 7 bases, in that order; junction bases with no gene match: 8. The CDR3 has 14 amino acids. CDR3 DNA (partial): TGTGCCAGCAGCCTTGGGACAGGGTCGTTTGGC. Translation gives CASSLGTGSFG. The whole CDR3 protein is CASSLGTGSFGYTF.

CDR3 residues: CASSETAGVNYGYTF. The sequenced part of the CDR3 DNA is TGTGCCAGCAGTGAAACAGCAGGGGTTAACTATGGC. The genes are TRBV2 and TRBJ1-2, with D perhaps matching TRBD1 (6 bases). Sequencing ends 3 residues short of the CDR3 end; the germline J gene provides the rest. The ends were cut back, 2 bases at V and 1 base at J, with 11 bases in the middle. The CDR3 extends over 15 amino acids. Germline loops: CDR1 SNHLY, CDR2 FYNNEI.

About this clone itself: Coverage ceases 3 residues before the CDR3 finishes, and the germline J gene fills in the end. The V gene is TRBV7-3, the J gene TRBJ1-4, with TRBD1 matching over 7 bases. Germline V gene lookup returns CDR1 SGHTA and CDR2 FQGTGA. The CDR3 totals 14 residues. Partial CDR3 DNA: TGTGCCAGCAGCTTGCGGGACAGAGGTTCACCA. This sequence encodes CASSLRDRGSP. The entire CDR3 protein is CASSLRDRGSPLFF. Filled out from reference TRBV7-3 and TRBJ1-4, the complete variable domain reads GAGVSQTPSNKVTEKGKYVELRCDPISGHTALYWYRQSLGQGPEFLIYFQGTGAADDSGLPNDRFFAVRPEGSVSTLKIQRTERGDSAVYLCASSLRDRGSPLFFGSGTQLSVL.

With regard to this clone: The CDR3 is cut off 3 residues early in the read; its end comes from the germline J gene. The chain is built from TRBV4-1 and TRBJ2-7; 12 bases fit TRBD1. V gave up 3 bases and J gave up 3 bases; unmatched junction bases: 3. Germline V gene sequence: CDR1 MGHRA, CDR2 YSYEKL. This CDR3 is built from 15 residues. The CDR3 bases that were read are TGCGCCAGCAGCCAGGGACAGGGGGCTGTCTACGAG. It is translated as CASSQGQGAVYE. The entire CDR3 protein reads CASSQGQGAVYEQYF.

Concerning this clone: From the germline J gene comes the end of the CDR3, since the read stops 3 residues before it. The V gene is TRBV5-1, the J gene TRBJ2-5, with 8 bases fitting TRBD2. V shed 6 bases and J 1 base; nucleotides not matched to a gene: 5. Germline V CDR1 and CDR2: SGHRS, YFSETQ. This CDR3 comprises 14 residues. The covered CDR3 bases are TGCGCCAGCAAAACCGGGGGGGGCCAAGAGACC. This translates into CASKTGGGQET. The entire CDR3 is CASKTGGGQETQYF.

CDR3 sequence: CASSIRAGDHLNNSPLHF. Incomplete CDR3 DNA: TGTGCCAGTAGTATAAGGGCAGGGGATCATCTAAACAATTCACCC. V is TRBV19 and J is TRBJ1-6; tentatively, D is TRBD1 (6 bases). Read data end 3 residues before the CDR3 end; the end is taken from the germline J gene. Per germline, CDR1 LNHDA and CDR2 SQIVND (reference sequence). The germline V and J ends were trimmed by 2 bases and 7 bases, with 21 bases remaining between them. This CDR3 is built from 18 residues.

About this clone itself: At one end the junction does not follow the germline gene, possibly because of a read error. The CDR3 sequence: CASSLDRGGSGELFF. The sequenced part of the CDR3 DNA is TGTGCCAGCAGTTTAGACAGGGGCGGTTCCGGGGAG. The chain is built from TRBV7-6 and TRBJ2-2; 8 positions agree with TRBD1. The read terminates 3 residues ahead of where the CDR3 ends, so the germline J gene completes it. Germline V gene data show CDR1 as SGHVS and CDR2 as FNYEAQ. The CDR3 extends over 15 amino acids.

In the case of this clone: Read sequence stops 3 residues before the CDR3 end, and the germline J gene provides the missing end. V is TRBV19 and J is TRBJ1-2; tentatively, D is TRBD1 (6 bases). The CDR3 sequence is 15 residues long. Germline V lookup: CDR1 LNHDA, CDR2 SQIVND (reference sequence). The CDR3 sequence is CASSISQGVSDTYTF. The DNA read from the CDR3 is TGTGCCAGTAGTATATCACAGGGTGTGTCGGATACC.

Of note for this clone: From the germline J gene comes the end of the CDR3, since the read stops 3 residues before it. This rearrangement joins TRBV19 to TRBJ2-3; perhaps D is TRBD1 or TRBD2 (6 bases each). Germline CDR1 is LNHDA and CDR2 is SQIVND (reference sequence). The CDR3 spans 13 residues. Partial CDR3 DNA: TGTGCCACGTCCGGACAGCCTCGGGAGACG. Protein: CATSGQPRET. The full CDR3 protein reads CATSGQPRETQYF.

The DNA read from the CDR3 is TGTGCCAGCAGCTTTTATAGCGGGAGGGCCTACGAG. Translating it yields CASSFYSGRAYE. The whole CDR3 protein reads CASSFYSGRAYEQYF. The chain carries TRBV7-2 and TRBJ2-7, with 11 bases lining up with TRBD2. Read sequence stops 3 residues before the CDR3 end, and the germline J gene provides the missing end. The CDR3 spans 15 residues. Trimming took 3 bases from V and 2 from J; bases not matched to a gene: 3. Germline V gives CDR1 SGHTA, CDR2 FQGNSA.

As for this clone: The junction departs from the called germline gene at one end, perhaps through a read error. Sequencing ends 3 residues short of the CDR3 end; the germline J gene provides the rest. The chain is built from TRBV7-9 and TRBJ2-3; no reliable D call. The germline gives CDR1 SEHNR, CDR2 FQNEAQ (reference sequence). CDR3 size: 11 residues. The covered CDR3 bases are TGTTCCAGCAGCTCGGGTGAGACG. Translation gives CSSSSGET. The whole CDR3 sequence reads CSSSSGETQYF.

About this clone itself: The read terminates 3 residues before the CDR3 end, so the remaining end is supplied by the germline J gene. The J gene is TRBJ2-3, the V gene TRBV28; D perhaps matches TRBD2 (6 bases). Germline V gives CDR1 MDHEN, CDR2 SYDVKM. V was trimmed by 6 bases and J by 3 bases, leaving 19 bases between them. The CDR3 totals 16 residues. This CDR3 reads CASRSLGGRQTDTQYF. CDR3 DNA (partial): TGTGCCAGCAGGTCCCTGGGGGGAAGACAGACAGATACG.

About this clone itself: The read halts 3 residues ahead of the CDR3 end, with the missing end drawn from the germline J gene. The rearrangement uses TRBV6-2 or TRBV6-3 and TRBJ1-1; TRBD1 might be the D (6 bases). The germline V gene has CDR1 MNHEY and CDR2 SVGEGT. V lost 6 bases, J lost 1 base, and 21 bases lay in between. The CDR3 sequence is 17 residues long. The CDR3 bases that were read are TGTGCCAGCAGCCACGGGGGGGCCATGAATTCGAACACTGAA. Translation gives CASSHGGAMNSNTE. The entire CDR3 sequence reads CASSHGGAMNSNTEAFF.

Notes on this clone: Coverage ceases 3 residues before the CDR3 finishes, and the germline J gene fills in the end. The chain combines TRBV7-2 with TRBJ1-5, with D hard to call. This CDR3 is 14 amino acids long. The germline CDR1 and CDR2 sequences are SGHTA and FQGNSA. Deletions cut 2 bases from V and 6 bases from J, with 11 bases between. CDR3 sequence: CASSLMPAGQPQHF. Partial CDR3 DNA: TGTGCCAGCAGCTTAATGCCCGCGGGTCAGCCC.

With regard to this clone: The read stops 3 residues short of the end of the CDR3; the missing end is completed from the germline J gene. This rearrangement joins TRBV19 to TRBJ1-4, with 7 bases fitting TRBD1. CDR1 and CDR2 (germline): LNHDA, SQIVND (reference sequence). The CDR3 has 16 residues. The DNA read from the CDR3 is TGTGCCAGTAATAACCTACAGGGGTCTGGGGCCAACGTA. This encodes CASNNLQGSGANV. The full CDR3 protein reads CASNNLQGSGANVLFF.

As concerns this clone: The read halts 3 residues ahead of the CDR3 end, with the missing end drawn from the germline J gene. The chain links TRBV2 to TRBJ2-3; unclear D gene. The V gene lost 7 bases and the J gene lost 4 bases, with 3 bases spanning the gap. The CDR3 runs 10 residues. Germline CDR1 reads SNHLY; CDR2 reads FYNNEI. CDR3 sequence: CASNSDTQYF. CDR3 DNA (partial): TGTGCCAGCAACTCAGATACG. Looking up the rest from reference TRBV2 and TRBJ2-3 gives the full variable domain: EPEVTQTPSHQVTQMGQEVILRCVPISNHLYFYWYRQILGQKVEFLVSFYNNEISEKSEIFDDQFSVERPDGSNFTLKIRSTKLEDSAMYFCASNSDTQYFGPGTRLTVL.

With respect to this clone: The read ends 3 residues before the CDR3 terminus; that terminus is restored from the germline J gene. The J gene is TRBJ2-4, the V gene TRBV18, with TRBD1 matching over 10 bases. This CDR3 contains 15 residues. Germline V gene data show CDR1 as KGHSH and CDR2 as LQKENI. This CDR3 is CASSPPGQGKYGQYF. The DNA read from the CDR3 is TGTGCCAGCTCACCACCGGGACAGGGGAAATATGGT.

On this clone: The read terminates 3 residues ahead of where the CDR3 ends, so the germline J gene completes it. This specimen includes other DNA sequences encoding the same CDR3. The rearrangement uses TRBV18 and TRBJ2-7; possibly TRBD1 for D (5 bases). The CDR3 is 16 residues long. Germline V gene lookup returns CDR1 KGHSH and CDR2 LQKENI. V dropped 6 bases and J dropped 1 base, with 19 bases sitting between them. CDR3 sequence reads: CASSPLGSQGSYEQYF. The covered CDR3 bases are TGTGCCAGCTCCCCCCTCGGTTCTCAGGGATCCTACGAG.

For this clone: Sequencing ends 3 residues short of the CDR3 end; the germline J gene provides the rest. V is TRBV5-1 and J is TRBJ2-3; 7 bases are a match to TRBD1. CDR1 SGHRS and CDR2 YFSETQ come from the germline V gene. The CDR3 length is 14 residues. CDR3 in amino acids: CASNEGGGYETQYF. The sequenced CDR3 bases are TGCGCCAGCAACGAAGGGGGCGGCTATGAGACG. The whole variable domain, remainder taken from reference TRBV5-1 and TRBJ2-3, is KAGVTQTPRYLIKTRGQQVTLSCSPISGHRSVSWYQQTPGQGLQFLFEYFSETQRNKGNFPGRFSGRQFSNSRSEMNVSTLELGDSALYLCASNEGGGYETQYFGPGTRLTVL.